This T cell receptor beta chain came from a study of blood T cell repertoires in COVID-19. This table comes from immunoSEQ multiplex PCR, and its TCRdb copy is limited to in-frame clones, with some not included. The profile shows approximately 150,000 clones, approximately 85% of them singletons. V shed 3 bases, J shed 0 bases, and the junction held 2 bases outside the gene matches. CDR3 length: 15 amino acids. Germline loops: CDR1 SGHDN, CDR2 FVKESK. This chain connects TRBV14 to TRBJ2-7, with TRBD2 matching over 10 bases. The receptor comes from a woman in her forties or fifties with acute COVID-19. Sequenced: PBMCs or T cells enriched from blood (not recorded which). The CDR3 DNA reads TGTGCCAGCAGCCAGCCTAGCGGGAGCTCCTACGAGCAGTACTTC. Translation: CASSQPSGSSYEQYF.